This T cell receptor (beta chain) was documented in a study of shared clonotypes between healthy human individuals. Looking at the study overall: For every donor, three CD4 naive, three CD4 memory, two CD8 naive and one CD8 memory plates were used. Overall study results and limits: Investigators collected only blood, and repertoires in tissues likely differ. Generation probabilities were higher for clonotypes shared across all four sorted-subset donors than for unshared ones.

Naive CD8 cells lacked CD45RO, underwent positive selection for CCR7 and left out terminally differentiated effector memory CD45RA+ cells. There are 16 residues in the CDR3. Germline-derived CDR1 and CDR2 are SGHTA and FQGNSA. The V segment lost 0 bases and the J segment 2 bases; nucleotides outside the gene matches: 5. Of note for this clone: The target antigen is unknown.

Methods used by the authors: Junction-only immunoSEQ sequences carried no quality scores, so filtering differed. Generated by immunoSEQ multiplex PCR, the TCRdb table keeps only in-frame clones and is missing some. The V and J calls and clone size come from that table; D and trimming were worked out from the DNA. Of about 1,900,000 clones detected, over 85% appear once; the ten largest clones hold 0.95% to 1.5%. The clonotype originates from a man younger than 35 in good health. Specimen: naive CD8+ T cells sorted from blood. This chain uses TRBV7-2 with TRBJ1-2, with 8 bases fitting TRBD1. CDR3 amino acids: CASSLASGGENYGYTF. DNA for the CDR3: TGTGCCAGCAGCTTAGCATCAGGGGGCGAAAACTATGGCTACACCTTC.